This is a list of T cell receptor beta chains from one sample in a study of low-dose radiotherapy and immunotherapy resistance in tumors. TCRdb independently ran MiXCR on the reads; one entry per CDR3 protein. This sample carries tens of thousands of distinct CDR3 sequences, less than 30% of them seen once, and the ten largest clones take 9.5% to 13%. Sequenced here: PBMCs, sampled after low-dose radiotherapy plus immunotherapy. These receptors were taken from a male donor with prostate cancer. Both conserved end residues are part of each CDR3. Fields, in order: D gene, clone size, J gene, V gene, CDR3 DNA, CDR3 protein. D genes are given only for firm matches. A clone size is listed for some rows: how often the clone was seen (once, few, many), or a class if it is expanded.

TRBD2 | many | TRBJ2-7 | TRBV6-2/TRBV6-3 | TGTGCCAGCAGTTACTTACCTCCGGGACTAGCGGGAGGAAACTACGAGCAGTACTTC | CASSYLPPGLAGGNYEQYF
- | medium-sized | TRBJ2-3 | TRBV10-3 | TGTGCCATCAGGCTCACAAGCGGTGGCACAGATACGCAGTATTTT | CAIRLTSGGTDTQYF
TRBD2 | many | TRBJ2-1 | TRBV29-1 | TGCAGCGCAGGACTAGCGAGCAAGCAGTTCTTC | CSAGLASKQFF
- | many | TRBJ1-6 | TRBV7-2 | TGTGCCAGCAGCTCCCGTCCTATTCTGGGTCCCCTCCACTTT | CASSSRPILGPLHF
TRBD2 | many | TRBJ2-1 | TRBV6-1 | TGTGCCAGCAGTGAAGCTGGGGGCGGGGGGGTATACAATGAGCAGTTCTTC | CASSEAGGGGVYNEQFF
- | many | TRBJ2-5 | TRBV3-1 | TGTGCCAGCAGCCAAGGACTCCAGGAGGCTGAGACCCAGTACTTC | CASSQGLQEAETQYF
- | - | TRBJ1-4 | TRBV27 | TGTGCCAGCAGCTACCCCGCCAGGGTGGGAGGGGAAAAACTGTTTTTT | CASSYPARVGGEKLFF
TRBD2 | many | TRBJ2-7 | TRBV4-3 | TGCGCCAGCAGCCCAACTAGCGCTGCCTACGAGCAGTACTTC | CASSPTSAAYEQYF
- | - | TRBJ2-2 | TRBV7-9 | TGTGCCAGCAGCTTGAGCGGCAGGGCGGTCACCGGGGAGCTGTTTTTT | CASSLSGRAVTGELFF
TRBD1 | many | TRBJ2-3 | TRBV4-1 | TGCGCCAGCAGCCAAGGCCCCGACAGGGGACACACAGATACGCAGTATTTT | CASSQGPDRGHTDTQYF
- | many | TRBJ2-1 | TRBV5-1 | TGCGCCAGCAGCTTGGTAGGCAATTTCGACAATGAGCAGTTCTTC | CASSLVGNFDNEQFF
- | - | TRBJ2-3 | TRBV3-1 | TGTGCCAGCAGCCAAGCCATTCTGGATACGCAGTATTTT | CASSQAILDTQYF
TRBD2 | many | TRBJ2-7 | TRBV4-3 | TGCGCCAGCAGCCAAACCGGGACTAGCGGGAGAAGGGCCTACGAGCAGTACTTC | CASSQTGTSGRRAYEQYF
- | - | TRBJ1-1 | TRBV5-1 | TGCGCCAGCAGCGCGGACGGGAACACTGAAGCTTTCTTT | CASSADGNTEAFF
TRBD1 | many | TRBJ2-5 | TRBV11-2 | TGTGCCAGCAGACCCGCGGGCAGGGGGTTCCAAGAGACCCAGTACTTC | CASRPAGRGFQETQYF
- | many | TRBJ1-1 | TRBV11-2 | TGTGCCAGCAGCTTGACGGGGAAGACTGAAGCTTTCTTT | CASSLTGKTEAFF
- | - | TRBJ1-2 | TRBV5-5 | TGTGCCAGCAGCCCGCCGAGGGCCTATGGCTACACCTTC | CASSPPRAYGYTF
- | many | TRBJ1-1 | TRBV6-6 | TGTGCCAGCAGCCCTTACAGCACTGAAGCTTTCTTT | CASSPYSTEAFF
TRBD1 | many | TRBJ1-2 | TRBV30 | TGTGCCTGGCAGGGGGATGCTAACTATGGCTACACCTTC | CAWQGDANYGYTF
- | many | TRBJ2-2 | TRBV14 | TGTGCCAGCAGCCAAGTCAGGGGGGCCGGGGAGCTGTTTTTT | CASSQVRGAGELFF
- | - | TRBJ1-6 | TRBV20-1 | TGCAGTGCTAGAAAACAGGGTCGGGGGGATAATTCACCCCTCCACTTT | CSARKQGRGDNSPLHF
- | many | TRBJ2-1 | TRBV7-9 | TGTGCCAGCAGCTCCCCAGCGCGCTCTTACAATGAGCAGTTCTTC | CASSSPARSYNEQFF
- | - | TRBJ2-3 | TRBV7-8 | TGTGCCAGCAGCTTAGGGTTCGGCACAGATACGCAGTATTTT | CASSLGFGTDTQYF
- | - | TRBJ2-3 | TRBV29-1 | TGCAGCGTTGCAAGGGGGGCCAGCACAGATACGCAGTATTTT | CSVARGASTDTQYF
- | medium-sized | TRBJ2-1 | TRBV29-1 | TGCAGCGTTGAGCCCTCTTACAATGAGCAGTTCTTC | CSVEPSYNEQFF
TRBD1 | many | TRBJ1-2 | TRBV28 | TGTGCCACGAGACAGGGGGGACCCTTACTCTATGGCTACACCTTC | CATRQGGPLLYGYTF
TRBD1 | - | TRBJ2-1 | TRBV6-6 | TGTGCCAGCAGGACAGGGGGCAGTAGGAATGAGCAGTTCTTC | CASRTGGSRNEQFF
- | many | TRBJ2-1 | TRBV5-1 | TGCGCCAGCAGCTTGAGATTTGCTGCCTACAATGAGCAGTTCTTC | CASSLRFAAYNEQFF
TRBD2 | many | TRBJ2-1 | TRBV5-1 | TGCGCCAGCAGTGAGGCTAGCGGGGGGTCCTACAATGAGCAGTTCTTC | CASSEASGGSYNEQFF
- | many | TRBJ1-2 | TRBV28 | TGTGCCAGCAGTTCTCTTTATGGCTACACCTTC | CASSSLYGYTF
TRBD2 | few | TRBJ2-1 | TRBV3-1 | TGTGCCAGCAGCCAAGGTAGTAGCGGGACTCTGGGTGAGCAGTTCTTC | CASSQGSSGTLGEQFF
- | many | TRBJ2-1 | TRBV12-3/TRBV12-4 | TGTGCCAGCAGTTGGCAGGGGGGCACTGAGCAGTTCTTC | CASSWQGGTEQFF
TRBD2 | few | TRBJ2-3 | TRBV6-1 | TGTGCCAGCAGTGAGGGACTAGCGGTTGGAGATACGCAGTATTTT | CASSEGLAVGDTQYF
- | many | TRBJ2-1 | TRBV7-6 | TGTGCCAGCAGCTTAAACAGGGACAATGAGCAGTTCTTC | CASSLNRDNEQFF
TRBD2 | many | TRBJ2-3 | TRBV10-2 | TGCGCCAGCAGCACCGGACTAGCGGTCGCCCGAGATACGCAGTATTTT | CASSTGLAVARDTQYF
- | many | TRBJ2-3 | TRBV11-2 | TGTGCCAGCAGCTTAGTAGGGGGGCCAGATACGCAGTATTTT | CASSLVGGPDTQYF
- | many | TRBJ1-2 | TRBV12-3/TRBV12-4 | TGTGCCAGCAGTTTATCGGACGGCGGGTCTTACACCTTC | CASSLSDGGSYTF
TRBD2 | many | TRBJ2-1 | TRBV5-1 | TGCGCCAGCAGCCGGATGACTAGCGCGGGAATTAGCGATGAGCAGTTCTTC | CASSRMTSAGISDEQFF
- | - | TRBJ1-2 | TRBV28 | TGTGCCAGCAGTCGGGATGCATATGGCTACACCTTC | CASSRDAYGYTF
- | few | TRBJ1-3 | TRBV7-9 | TGTGCCAGCACTAAGTCCCGGGGGCCTGGAAACACCATATATTTT | CASTKSRGPGNTIYF
TRBD1 | few | TRBJ2-2 | TRBV4-1 | TGCGCCAGCAGCCAAGATCGGACAGGTCGGGGCGGGGAGCTGTTTTTT | CASSQDRTGRGGELFF
TRBD2 | medium-sized | TRBJ2-1 | TRBV5-4 | TGTGCCAGCAGCTTGGGGACTAGCGCCTCCTACAATGAGCAGTTCTTC | CASSLGTSASYNEQFF
- | - | TRBJ2-5 | TRBV6-1 | TGTGCCAGCAGTGTCGGATCGATTGGGGGGGAGACCCAGTACTTC | CASSVGSIGGETQYF
TRBD1 | - | TRBJ2-1 | TRBV28 | TGTGCCAGCAGTTTGCTCGGACAGGGATTCAATGAGCAGTTCTTC | CASSLLGQGFNEQFF
- | - | TRBJ1-1 | TRBV18 | TGTGCCAGCTCACTCCTGGGAGGCGAAAACACTGAAGCTTTCTTT | CASSLLGGENTEAFF
TRBD2 | many | TRBJ2-3 | TRBV27 | TGTGCCAGCAGTTACACAGCGGGAGGACGCACAGATACGCAGTATTTT | CASSYTAGGRTDTQYF
- | many | TRBJ2-2 | TRBV12-3/TRBV12-4 | TGTGCCAGCAGTTTAACCGGGAGAGGTGTCACCGGGGAGCTGTTTTTT | CASSLTGRGVTGELFF
TRBD2 | many | TRBJ2-5 | TRBV15 | TGTGCCACCAGCAGAGCGGCTAGCGGGGGGATGTACCAAGAGACCCAGTACTTC | CATSRAASGGMYQETQYF
TRBD1 | few | TRBJ2-2 | TRBV2 | TGTGCCAGCAATACAGGGACAGGGGGCACCGGGGAGCTGTTTTTT | CASNTGTGGTGELFF
- | many | TRBJ1-6 | TRBV2 | TGTGCCAGCAGGGGGACGTCGGAAAATTCACCCCTCCACTTT | CASRGTSENSPLHF
TRBD2 | - | TRBJ2-3 | TRBV6-1 | TGTGCCAGCAGCCCCCCCCTGGGGGGGTCGAGAGATACGCAGTATTTT | CASSPPLGGSRDTQYF
- | few | TRBJ1-5 | TRBV28 | TGTGCCAGCAGTTTATGGGCAGACAATCAGCCCCAGCATTTT | CASSLWADNQPQHF
TRBD1 | many | TRBJ2-1 | TRBV11-1 | TGTGCCAGCAGCTTGGACAGGGGAAATGAGCAGTTCTTC | CASSLDRGNEQFF
- | - | TRBJ2-7 | TRBV20-1 | TGCAGTGCTAGACCGTGGCGGGACGACGAGCAGTACTTC | CSARPWRDDEQYF
- | many | TRBJ2-3 | TRBV5-1 | TGCGCCAGCAGCTTGGTCTCGGGCACAGATACGCAGTATTTT | CASSLVSGTDTQYF